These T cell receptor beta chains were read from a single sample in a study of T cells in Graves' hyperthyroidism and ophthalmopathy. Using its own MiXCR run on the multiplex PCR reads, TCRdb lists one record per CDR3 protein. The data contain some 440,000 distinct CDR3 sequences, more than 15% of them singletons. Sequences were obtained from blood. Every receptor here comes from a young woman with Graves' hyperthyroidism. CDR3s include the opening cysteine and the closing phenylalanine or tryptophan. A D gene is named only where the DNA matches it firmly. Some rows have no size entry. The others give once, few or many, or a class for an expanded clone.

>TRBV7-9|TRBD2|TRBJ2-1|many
TGTGCCAGCAGCTTTGGCGGGAGGAGCTCCTACAATGAGCAGTTCTTC
CASSFGGRSSYNEQFF
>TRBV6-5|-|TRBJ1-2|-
TGTGCCAGCAGTTCCCATGATTATGGCTACACCTTC
CASSSHDYGYTF
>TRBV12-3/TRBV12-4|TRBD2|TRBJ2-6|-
TGTGCCAGCAGTGCCCCCCATTCTAGCGGATTCAGCTCTGGGGCCAACGTCCTGACTTTC
CASSAPHSSGFSSGANVLTF
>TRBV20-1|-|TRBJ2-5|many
TGCAGTGCCGTTCTAGCGTCGGAGACCCAGTACTTC
CSAVLASETQYF
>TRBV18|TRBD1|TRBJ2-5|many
TGTGCCAGCTCACTCGGACAGGGCGGGACCCAGTACTTC
CASSLGQGGTQYF
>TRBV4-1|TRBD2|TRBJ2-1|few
TGCGCCAGCAGCCTAAGCGGGAACTCCTACAATGAGCAGTTCTTC
CASSLSGNSYNEQFF
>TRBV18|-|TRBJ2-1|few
TGTGCCAGCTCACAACTCCCCCAGGGTCATGAGCAGTTCTTC
CASSQLPQGHEQFF
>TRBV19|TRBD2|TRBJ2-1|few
TGTGCCAGTACCCGAGGGCTAGCGGGGGGGGGAGCGGCCCACAATGAGCAGTTCTTC
CASTRGLAGGGAAHNEQFF
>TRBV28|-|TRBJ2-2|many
TGTGCCAGCAGTCCCCTCAGAGAGTCCGGGGAGCTGTTTTTT
CASSPLRESGELFF
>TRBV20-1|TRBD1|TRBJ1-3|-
TGCAGTGCTAGCCAGGGGGCCGTAAACACCATATATTTT
CSASQGAVNTIYF
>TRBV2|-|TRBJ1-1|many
TGTGCCAGCAGTGATGGGAGCGCTGAAGCTTTCTTT
CASSDGSAEAFF
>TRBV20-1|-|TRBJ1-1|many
TGCAGTGCCACAGAAGATCACACTGAAGCTTTCTTT
CSATEDHTEAFF
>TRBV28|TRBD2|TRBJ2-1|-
TGTGCCAGCAGTTTACGGGGAGGGAGTGTCTCCTACGAGCAGTTCTTC
CASSLRGGSVSYEQFF
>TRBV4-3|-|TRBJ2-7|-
TGCGCCAGCAGCCAAGAACCGGGGGGCAGTTACGAGCAGTACTTC
CASSQEPGGSYEQYF
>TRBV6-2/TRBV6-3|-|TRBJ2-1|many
TGTGCCAGCAGTTACTCCGGAAGACCTACTGATGAGCAGTTCTTC
CASSYSGRPTDEQFF
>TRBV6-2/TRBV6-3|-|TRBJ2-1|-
TGTGCCAGCAGTCTCTTGAGTTCCTACAATGAGCAGTTCTTC
CASSLLSSYNEQFF
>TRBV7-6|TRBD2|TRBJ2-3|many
TGTGCCAGCAGCTTAATGGCTAGCGGGTCCGGCACAGATACGCAGTATTTT
CASSLMASGSGTDTQYF
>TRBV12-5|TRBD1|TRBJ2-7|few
TGTGCTAGTGGTTTCCCCCCGGACAGGCTCTACGAGCAATACTTC
CASGFPPDRLYEQYF
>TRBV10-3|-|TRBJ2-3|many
TGTGCCATCAGTGTTTCGGGAGATGGCACAGATACGCAGTATTTT
CAISVSGDGTDTQYF
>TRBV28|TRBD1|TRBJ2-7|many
TGTGCCAGCAGTGGGGGACAGTCCTACGAGCAGTACTTC
CASSGGQSYEQYF
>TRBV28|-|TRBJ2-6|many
TGTGCCAGCAGTTTATGGGGCTCTGGGGCCAACGTCCTGACTTTC
CASSLWGSGANVLTF
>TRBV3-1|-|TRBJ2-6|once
TGTGCCAGCAGCCAGGAATTCACCTTTGAAGGGGGAAGCGGGGCCAACGTCCTGACTTTC
CASSQEFTFEGGSGANVLTF
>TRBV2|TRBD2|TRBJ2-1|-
TGTGCCAGCAGTGAACAGCTAGCGGGGGGAAAAAATGAGCAGTCCTTC
CASSEQLAGGKNEQSF